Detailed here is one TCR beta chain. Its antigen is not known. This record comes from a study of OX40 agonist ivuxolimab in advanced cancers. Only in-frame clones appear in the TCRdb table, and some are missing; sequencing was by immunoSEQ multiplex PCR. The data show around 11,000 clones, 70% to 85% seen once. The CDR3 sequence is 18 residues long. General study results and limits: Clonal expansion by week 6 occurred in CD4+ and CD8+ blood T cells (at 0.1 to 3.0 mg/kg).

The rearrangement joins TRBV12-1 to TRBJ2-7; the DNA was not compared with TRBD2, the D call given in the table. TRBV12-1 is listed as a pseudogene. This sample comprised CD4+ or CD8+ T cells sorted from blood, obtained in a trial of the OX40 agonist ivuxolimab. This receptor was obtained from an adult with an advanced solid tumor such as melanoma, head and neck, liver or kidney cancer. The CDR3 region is CASSSAGGSGGTSYEQYF. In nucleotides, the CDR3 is TGTGCCAGCAGCTCGGCTGGGGGTAGCGGGGGCACCTCCTACGAGCAGTACTTC.